This T cell receptor beta chain was recovered during a study of shared clonotypes between healthy human individuals. This clone was counted a single time. The ends were cut back, 6 bases at V and 0 bases at J, with 8 bases in the middle. This CDR3 contains 13 residues. Germline V gives CDR1 SNHLY, CDR2 FYNNEI. The method was immunoSEQ multiplex PCR; TCRdb's version includes in-frame clones alone and lacks a portion of them. The sample yields 900,000 to 1,200,000 clones, more than 75% seen once. The chain combines TRBV2 with TRBJ1-1; D not certain. Material for sequencing was memory CD4+ T cells from PBMCs. Subset indicated: CD45RA-negative fraction. This clonotype was obtained from a young man in good health. Some clones in this sample may be carry-over from other donors' samples. In DNA form, the CDR3 reads TGTGCCAGCAGGCAGGAAATGAACACTGAAGCTTTCTTT. Protein sequence: CASRQEMNTEAFF.